The clone carrying this T cell receptor beta chain has ten or more counts. Through MiXCR, TCRdb re-clonotyped the PCR reads. The sample carries about 50,000 clones, 20% recorded once. The data belong to a study of metastatic and nonmetastatic thyroid tumors. Germline V gene sequence: CDR1 SGHAT, CDR2 FQNNGV. V dropped 0 bases and J dropped 9 bases, with 12 bases sitting between them. There are 13 residues in the CDR3. No treatment of any kind had been given to any patient before thyroid surgery. The TCR was taken from a female donor with papillary thyroid cancer or a benign thyroid nodule (not recorded which). Some clones in this sample may be carry-over from other donors' samples. Sequencing was carried out using blood. The rearrangement joins TRBV11-2 to TRBJ2-7; D remains ambiguous. The CDR3 sequence is CASSLDLERSQYF. The CDR3 DNA is TGTGCCAGCAGCTTAGATCTGGAGAGGTCGCAGTACTTC.